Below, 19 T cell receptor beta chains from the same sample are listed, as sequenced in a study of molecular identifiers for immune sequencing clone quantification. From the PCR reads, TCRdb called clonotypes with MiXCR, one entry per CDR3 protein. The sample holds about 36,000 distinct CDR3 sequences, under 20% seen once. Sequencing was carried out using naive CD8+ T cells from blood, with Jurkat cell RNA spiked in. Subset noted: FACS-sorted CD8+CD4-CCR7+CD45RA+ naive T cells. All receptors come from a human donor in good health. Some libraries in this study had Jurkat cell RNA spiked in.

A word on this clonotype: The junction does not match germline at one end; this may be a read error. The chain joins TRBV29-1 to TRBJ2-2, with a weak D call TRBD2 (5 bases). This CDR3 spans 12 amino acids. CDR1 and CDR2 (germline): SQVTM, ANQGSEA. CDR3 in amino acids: CSVCGFTGKLFF. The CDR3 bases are TGCAGCGTTTGTGGGTTCACCGGGAAGCTGTTTTTT.

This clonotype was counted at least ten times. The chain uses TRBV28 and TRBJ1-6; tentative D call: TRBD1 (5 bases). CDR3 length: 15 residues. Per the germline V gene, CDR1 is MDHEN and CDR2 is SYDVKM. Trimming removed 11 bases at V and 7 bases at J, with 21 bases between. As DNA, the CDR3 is TGTGCCGGGCGCCGGGGCCGTTTGGGAAATTCACCCCTCCACTTT. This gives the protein CAGRRGRLGNSPLHF. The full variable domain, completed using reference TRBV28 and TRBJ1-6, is DVKVTQSSRYLVKRTGEKVFLECVQDMDHENMFWYRQDPGLGLRLIYFSYDVKMKEKGDIPEGYSVSREKKERFSLILESASTNQTSMYLCAGRRGRLGNSPLHFGNGTRLTVT.

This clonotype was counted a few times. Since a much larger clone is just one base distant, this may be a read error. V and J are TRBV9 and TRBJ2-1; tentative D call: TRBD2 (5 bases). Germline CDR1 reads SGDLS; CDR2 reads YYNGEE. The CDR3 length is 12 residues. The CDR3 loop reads CASGVGGNEQFF. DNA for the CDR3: TGTGCCAGCGGCGTAGGAGGCAATGAGCAGTTCTTC.

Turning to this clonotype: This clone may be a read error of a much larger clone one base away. DNA for the CDR3: TGTGCCAGCAGCCAATTGGCGGTAAATCAGCCCCAGCATTTT. It encodes CASSQLAVNQPQHF. The chain carries TRBV16 and TRBJ1-5; D is unresolved. Deletions cut 1 base from V and 4 bases from J, with 8 bases between. This CDR3 spans 14 amino acids. Per the germline V gene, CDR1 is KGHSY and CDR2 is FQNENV.

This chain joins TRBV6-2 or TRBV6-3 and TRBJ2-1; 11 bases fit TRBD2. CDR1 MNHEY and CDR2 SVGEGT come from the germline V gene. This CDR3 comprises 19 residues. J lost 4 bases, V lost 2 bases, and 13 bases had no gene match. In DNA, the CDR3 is TGTGCCAGCAGTTACGTCGTGGGCTCTAGCGGGAGGACTTACAATGAGCAGTTCTTC. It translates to CASSYVVGSSGRTYNEQFF.

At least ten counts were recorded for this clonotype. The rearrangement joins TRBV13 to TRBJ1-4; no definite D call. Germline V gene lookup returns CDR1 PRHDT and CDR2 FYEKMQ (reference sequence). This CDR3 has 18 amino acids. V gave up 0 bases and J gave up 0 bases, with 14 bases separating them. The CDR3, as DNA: TGTGCCAGCAGCTTAGGCCGGTCTCCCCAAACAACTAATGAAAAACTGTTTTTT. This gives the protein CASSLGRSPQTTNEKLFF.

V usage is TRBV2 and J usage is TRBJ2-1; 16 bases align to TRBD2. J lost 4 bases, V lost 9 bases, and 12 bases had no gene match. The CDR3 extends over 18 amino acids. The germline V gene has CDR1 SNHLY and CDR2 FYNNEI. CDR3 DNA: TGTGCCAGACGACCGGGACTAGCGGGAGGGCCGAGATACAATGAGCAGTTCTTC. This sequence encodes CARRPGLAGGPRYNEQFF. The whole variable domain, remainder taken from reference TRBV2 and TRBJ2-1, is EPEVTQTPSHQVTQMGQEVILRCVPISNHLYFYWYRQILGQKVEFLVSFYNNEISEKSEIFDDQFSVERPDGSNFTLKIRSTKLEDSAMYFCARRPGLAGGPRYNEQFFGPGTRLTVL.

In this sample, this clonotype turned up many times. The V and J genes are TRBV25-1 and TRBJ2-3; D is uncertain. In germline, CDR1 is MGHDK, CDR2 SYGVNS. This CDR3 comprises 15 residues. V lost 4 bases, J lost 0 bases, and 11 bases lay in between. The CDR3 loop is CASSATLFSTDTQYF. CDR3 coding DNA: TGTGCCAGCAGTGCGACATTATTCAGCACAGATACGCAGTATTTT. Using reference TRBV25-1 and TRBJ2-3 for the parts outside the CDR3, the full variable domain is EADIYQTPRYLVIGTGKKITLECSQTMGHDKMYWYQQDPGMELHLIHYSYGVNSTEKGDLSSESTVSRIRTEHFPLTLESARPSHTSQYLCASSATLFSTDTQYFGPGTRLTVL.

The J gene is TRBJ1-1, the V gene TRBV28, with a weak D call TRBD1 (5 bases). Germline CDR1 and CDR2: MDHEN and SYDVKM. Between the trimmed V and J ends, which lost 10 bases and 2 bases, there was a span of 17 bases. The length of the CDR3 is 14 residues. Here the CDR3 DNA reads TGTGCCACCTCGGGGCCCGGCTCTAACACTGAAGCTTTCTTT. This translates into CATSGPGSNTEAFF.

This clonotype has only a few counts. In DNA, the CDR3 is TGTGCCAGCAGCTTGTCCCTTCTTGGATGGCAGTACTTC. It is translated as CASSLSLLGWQYF. This sequence joins TRBV7-2 and TRBJ2-7; no definite D call. In germline, CDR1 is SGHTA, CDR2 FQGNSA. The CDR3 loop spans 13 amino acids. The germline V and J ends were trimmed by 3 bases and 9 bases, with 15 bases remaining between them.

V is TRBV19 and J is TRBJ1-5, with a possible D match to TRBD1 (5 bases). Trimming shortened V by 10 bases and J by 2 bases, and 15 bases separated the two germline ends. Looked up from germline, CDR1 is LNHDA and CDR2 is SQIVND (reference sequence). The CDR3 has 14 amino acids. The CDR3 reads CATQQLGGNQPQHF. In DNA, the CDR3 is TGTGCCACCCAACAATTGGGGGGCAATCAGCCCCAGCATTTT. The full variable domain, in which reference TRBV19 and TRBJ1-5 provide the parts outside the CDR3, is DGGITQSPKYLFRKEGQNVTLSCEQNLNHDAMYWYRQDPGQGLRLIYYSQIVNDFQKGDIAEGYSVSREKKESFPLTVTSAQKNPTAFYLCATQQLGGNQPQHFGDGTRLSIL.

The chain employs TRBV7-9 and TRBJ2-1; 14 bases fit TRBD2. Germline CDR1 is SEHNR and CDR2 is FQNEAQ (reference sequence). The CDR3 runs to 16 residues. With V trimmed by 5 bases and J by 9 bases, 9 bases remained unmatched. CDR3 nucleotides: TGTGCCAGCAGCATCCCCCGCGGGACTAGCGGGAGTGAGCAGTTCTTC. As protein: CASSIPRGTSGSEQFF.

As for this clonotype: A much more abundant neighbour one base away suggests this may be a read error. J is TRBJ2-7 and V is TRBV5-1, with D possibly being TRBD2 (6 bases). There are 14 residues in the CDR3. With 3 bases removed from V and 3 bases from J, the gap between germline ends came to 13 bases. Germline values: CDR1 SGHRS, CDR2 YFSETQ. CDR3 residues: CASSWTCGNYEQYF. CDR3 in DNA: TGCGCCAGCAGCTGGACTTGCGGGAACTACGAGCAGTACTTC.

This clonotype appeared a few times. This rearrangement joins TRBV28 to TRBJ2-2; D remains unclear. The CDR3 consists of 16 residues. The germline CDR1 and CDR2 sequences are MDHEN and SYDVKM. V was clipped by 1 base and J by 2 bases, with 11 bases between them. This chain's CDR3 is CASSLSGLPNTGELFF. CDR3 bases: TGTGCCAGCAGTTTATCGGGTCTCCCCAACACCGGGGAGCTGTTTTTT. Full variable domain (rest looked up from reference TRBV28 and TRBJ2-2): DVKVTQSSRYLVKRTGEKVFLECVQDMDHENMFWYRQDPGLGLRLIYFSYDVKMKEKGDIPEGYSVSREKKERFSLILESASTNQTSMYLCASSLSGLPNTGELFFGEGSRLTVL.

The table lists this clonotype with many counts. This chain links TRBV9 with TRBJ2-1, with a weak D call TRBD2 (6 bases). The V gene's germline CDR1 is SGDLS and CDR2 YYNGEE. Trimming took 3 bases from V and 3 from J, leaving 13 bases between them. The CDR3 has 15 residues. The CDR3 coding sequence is TGTGCCAGCAGCGGACGGGACTCCCACTACAATGAGCAGTTCTTC. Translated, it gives CASSGRDSHYNEQFF.

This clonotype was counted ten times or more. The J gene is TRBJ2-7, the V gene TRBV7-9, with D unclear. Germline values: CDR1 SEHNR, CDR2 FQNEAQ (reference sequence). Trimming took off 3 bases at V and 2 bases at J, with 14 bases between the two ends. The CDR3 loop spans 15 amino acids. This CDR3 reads CASSLQPLTPYEQYF. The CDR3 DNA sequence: TGTGCCAGCAGCTTGCAACCCCTGACACCCTACGAGCAGTACTTC.

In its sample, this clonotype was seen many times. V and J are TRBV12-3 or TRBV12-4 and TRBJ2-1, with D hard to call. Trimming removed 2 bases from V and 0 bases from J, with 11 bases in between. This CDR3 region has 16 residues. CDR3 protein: CASSLFGDSSYNEQFF. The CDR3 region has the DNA TGTGCCAGCAGTTTATTTGGAGATAGCTCCTACAATGAGCAGTTCTTC.

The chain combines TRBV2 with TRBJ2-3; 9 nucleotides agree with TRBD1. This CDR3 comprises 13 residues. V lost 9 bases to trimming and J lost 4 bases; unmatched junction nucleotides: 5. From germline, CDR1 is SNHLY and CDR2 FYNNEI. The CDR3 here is CASGQGYSDTQYF. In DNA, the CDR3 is TGTGCCAGTGGACAGGGGTATTCAGATACGCAGTATTTT.

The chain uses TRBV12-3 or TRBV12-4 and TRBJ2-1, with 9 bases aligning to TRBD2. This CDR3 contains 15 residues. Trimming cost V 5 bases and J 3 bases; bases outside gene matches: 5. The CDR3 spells CASSPLAGLYNEQFF. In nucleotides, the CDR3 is TGTGCCAGCAGTCCTCTAGCGGGGCTCTACAATGAGCAGTTCTTC.